Listed here are 24 T cell receptor beta chains from one sample, sequenced in a study of early stage breast cancer tumors. Assay used: immunoSEQ multiplex PCR; TCRdb lists only in-frame clones, some missing. The table has around 14,000 clones, roughly 83% seen once. Sequences were obtained from normal breast tissue next to the tumor. The source of these receptors is a person aged 25 to 45 with breast cancer.

The chain employs TRBV11-2 and TRBJ1-1; tentatively, D is TRBD1 (5 bases). The ends were cut back, 5 bases at V and 6 bases at J, with 13 bases in the middle. In germline, CDR1 is SGHAT, CDR2 FQNNGV. The CDR3 contains 13 residues. CDR3 nucleotide sequence: TGTGCCAGCAGCCCCGCTTGGGGCCCTGAAGCTTTCTTT. Protein sequence: CASSPAWGPEAFF.

This rearrangement joins TRBV5-1 to TRBJ2-1, with D hard to call. The V end was cut by 7 bases, the J end by 6 bases, with 14 bases between. This CDR3 spans 13 amino acids. Looked up from germline, CDR1 is SGHRS and CDR2 is YFSETQ. CDR3 nucleotide sequence: TGCGCCAGCTCCTTAGGACGTCTCAATGAGCAGTTCTTC. Translating gives CASSLGRLNEQFF.

The V and J genes are TRBV19 and TRBJ1-3, with a weak D call TRBD1 (5 bases). The CDR3 is 13 amino acids. Looked up from germline, CDR1 is LNHDA and CDR2 is SQIVND (reference sequence). V was trimmed by 9 bases and J by 2 bases, leaving 11 bases between them. For the CDR3, the DNA is TGTGCCAGCAAGGTGGGGGCTGGAAACACCATATATTTT. Residues: CASKVGAGNTIYF.

The chain recombines TRBV2 with TRBJ2-2; D may be TRBD1 or TRBD2 (5 bases each). Trimming took 4 bases from V and 5 from J, leaving 5 bases between them. Per the germline V gene, CDR1 is SNHLY and CDR2 is FYNNEI. The CDR3 is 12 amino acids. CDR3: CASSGGTGELFF. CDR3 sequence (DNA): TGTGCCAGCAGTGGGGGGACCGGGGAGCTGTTTTTT. The full variable domain, with the rest looked up from reference TRBV2 and TRBJ2-2, is EPEVTQTPSHQVTQMGQEVILRCVPISNHLYFYWYRQILGQKVEFLVSFYNNEISEKSEIFDDQFSVERPDGSNFTLKIRSTKLEDSAMYFCASSGGTGELFFGEGSRLTVL.

This clone occurred a few times. The chain combines TRBV5-8 with TRBJ1-1; D might be TRBD1 (5 bases). V lost 4 bases and J 10 bases, leaving 14 bases between the germline ends. Looked up from germline, CDR1 is SGHTS and CDR2 is YDEGEE. This CDR3 spans 12 amino acids. CDR3 region: CASSADQGRAFF. Written as DNA, the CDR3 is TGTGCCAGCAGCGCCGACCAGGGTCGAGCTTTCTTT.

In DNA, the CDR3 is TGTGCCAGTACTCGGTTCACCGGGGAGCTGTTTTTT. Translating it yields CASTRFTGELFF. The rearrangement uses TRBV19 and TRBJ2-2, with D hard to call. There are 12 residues in the CDR3. The V gene lost 7 bases and the J gene lost 4 bases, with 7 bases spanning the gap. Germline V gene sequence: CDR1 LNHDA, CDR2 SQIVND (reference sequence).

The genes are TRBV10-3 and TRBJ2-1; TRBD2 matches at 10 bases. CDR1 and CDR2 (germline): ENHRY, SYGVKD. The CDR3 has 15 residues. V gave up 4 bases and J gave up 3 bases; unmatched junction bases: 3. CDR3 residues: CAISVGTSDYNEQFF. The CDR3 DNA reads as TGTGCCATCAGTGTAGGGACTAGCGACTACAATGAGCAGTTCTTC.

This clone was recorded a few times. This chain joins TRBV6-1 and TRBJ1-2; D gene ambiguous. This CDR3 spans 16 amino acids. Trimming left V 1 base short and J 3 bases short, with 15 bases between. Germline CDR1 reads MNHNS; CDR2 reads SASEGT. The CDR3 bases are TGTGCCAGCAGTGAAGGGAGACTCCTAGGAGACTATGGCTACACCTTC. Protein: CASSEGRLLGDYGYTF.

This sequence joins TRBV7-2 and TRBJ2-2, with 9 bases lining up with TRBD2. The CDR3 consists of 19 residues. Germline loops: CDR1 SGHTA, CDR2 FQGNSA. J was trimmed by 5 bases and V by 2 bases; bases with no gene match: 15. The CDR3 loop is CASSLLPHPLAGVTGELFF. CDR3 nucleotides: TGTGCCAGCAGCTTACTCCCGCACCCACTAGCGGGTGTGACCGGGGAGCTGTTTTTT.

The chain recombines TRBV7-9 with TRBJ1-1; TRBD1 might be the D (6 bases). The CDR3 covers 15 residues. The V gene's germline CDR1 is SEHNR and CDR2 FQNEAQ (reference sequence). V dropped 1 base and J dropped 0 bases, with 9 bases sitting between them. The CDR3 nucleotides read TGTGCCAGCAGCTTAGACGGGGGCGTGAACACTGAAGCTTTCTTT. It encodes CASSLDGGVNTEAFF.

This rearrangement joins TRBV7-2 to TRBJ2-5; the match to TRBD2 covers 7 bases. CDR1 and CDR2 (germline): SGHTA, FQGNSA. This CDR3 contains 15 residues. Trimming cost V 5 bases and J 5 bases; bases outside gene matches: 11. CDR3 in DNA: TGTGCCAGCAGCCCCTACCCTAGCGGTCAGGAGACCCAGTACTTC. It is translated as CASSPYPSGQETQYF.

In its sample, this clone was seen once. V is TRBV6-5 and J is TRBJ1-1, with TRBD1 as a possible D gene (5 bases). Germline CDR1 MNHEY, CDR2 SVGAGI. The CDR3 consists of 15 residues. The V and J ends lost 0 bases and 5 bases respectively, with 13 bases between them. The CDR3 DNA is TGTGCCAGCAGTTACTCGAGGGGAGTGGGGACTGAAGCTTTCTTT. This gives the protein CASSYSRGVGTEAFF.

The chain is built from TRBV4-1 and TRBJ2-5, with D tentatively TRBD2 (5 bases). The CDR3 sequence is 14 residues long. V was clipped by 3 bases and J by 1 base, with 9 bases between them. Germline CDR1 reads MGHRA; CDR2 reads YSYEKL. CDR3 residues: CASSHPTSQETQYF. CDR3 sequence (DNA): TGCGCCAGCAGCCACCCAACTAGCCAAGAGACCCAGTACTTC.

The V and J genes are TRBV7-9 and TRBJ2-7; 7 bases match TRBD1. Germline V gives CDR1 SEHNR, CDR2 FQNEAQ (reference sequence). V lost 3 bases, J lost 2 bases, and 1 base stayed unmatched. The CDR3 extends over 13 amino acids. CDR3 nucleotides: TGTGCCAGCAGCTTGACAGGGCCCTACGAGCAGTACTTC. It specifies CASSLTGPYEQYF.

The V call is TRBV6-1, the J call TRBJ2-7; D is unclear. The CDR3 spans 12 residues. The V and J ends lost 8 bases and 1 base respectively, with 9 bases between them. The germline V gene has CDR1 MNHNS and CDR2 SASEGT. This CDR3 reads CASDRNSYEQYF. As DNA, the CDR3 is TGTGCCAGCGACCGCAATTCCTACGAGCAGTACTTC.

V gene TRBV19 combines with J gene TRBJ1-1; D possibly corresponds to TRBD1 (5 bases). Germline CDR1 and CDR2: LNHDA and SQIVND (reference sequence). The CDR3 length is 15 residues. Trimming took off 3 bases at V and 4 bases at J, with 15 bases between the two ends. The CDR3 nucleotides read TGTGCCAGTAGTATGGGAGCCACAAGGGGCACTGAAGCTTTCTTT. Protein: CASSMGATRGTEAFF. Filled out from reference TRBV19 and TRBJ1-1, the complete variable domain reads DGGITQSPKYLFRKEGQNVTLSCEQNLNHDAMYWYRQDPGQGLRLIYYSQIVNDFQKGDIAEGYSVSREKKESFPLTVTSAQKNPTAFYLCASSMGATRGTEAFFGQGTRLTVV.

J is TRBJ2-7 and V is TRBV10-1, with D maybe TRBD1 (7 bases). This CDR3 comprises 14 residues. CDR1 and CDR2 from the germline V gene are WNHNN and SYGVQD (reference sequence). The V and J ends lost 5 bases and 0 bases respectively, with 11 bases between them. The CDR3 region has the DNA TGCGCCAGCAGTCAGGGGGGTAGCTCCTACGAGCAGTACTTC. The encoded protein is CASSQGGSSYEQYF.

Worth noting for this clone: This same CDR3 is encoded by further DNA sequences in the sample. This sequence joins TRBV25-1 and TRBJ1-2; 7 positions match TRBD1. The CDR3 loop spans 13 amino acids. Trimming took 7 bases from V and 5 from J; bases not matched to a gene: 7. Germline lookup yields CDR1 MGHDK and CDR2 SYGVNS. The CDR3, as DNA: TGTGCCAGCACCCGGGACAGCTATTATGGCTACACCTTC. Translation gives CASTRDSYYGYTF.

This chain joins TRBV5-1 and TRBJ2-1, with a tentative D call TRBD2 (6 bases). Between the trimmed V and J ends, which lost 0 bases and 8 bases, there was a span of 18 bases. Germline CDR1 reads SGHRS; CDR2 reads YFSETQ. The CDR3 has 16 amino acids. The CDR3 sequence is CASSLGLLGLSDEQFF. In nucleotides, the CDR3 is TGCGCCAGCAGCTTGGGACTCCTAGGACTAAGCGATGAGCAGTTCTTC. Full variable domain (remainder filled in from reference TRBV5-1 and TRBJ2-1): KAGVTQTPRYLIKTRGQQVTLSCSPISGHRSVSWYQQTPGQGLQFLFEYFSETQRNKGNFPGRFSGRQFSNSRSEMNVSTLELGDSALYLCASSLGLLGLSDEQFFGPGTRLTVL.

The V and J genes are TRBV6-6 and TRBJ2-3; 7 bases fit TRBD2. CDR3 length: 14 amino acids. V was clipped by 2 bases and J by 2 bases; unmatched bases: 1. CDR1 and CDR2 from the germline V gene are MNHNY and SVGAGI (reference sequence). The CDR3 region is CASSYLAVTDTQYF. In DNA, the CDR3 is TGTGCCAGCAGTTACCTAGCGGTCACAGATACGCAGTATTTT.

The rearrangement uses TRBV11-3 and TRBJ2-1; D may correspond to TRBD1 or TRBD2 (5 bases each). The CDR3 contains 16 residues. The V gene's germline CDR1 is SGHNT and CDR2 YENEEA. Trimming pared 5 bases from V and 0 bases from J, leaving 14 bases between. The DNA for the CDR3 is TGTGCCAGCAGCGGGGGTTCAACTCTCTCCTACAATGAGCAGTTCTTC. Translated, it gives CASSGGSTLSYNEQFF.

V usage is TRBV27 and J usage is TRBJ2-5; D is undetermined. V gave up 6 bases and J gave up 4 bases, with 15 bases separating them. The CDR3 is 14 amino acids. Looked up from germline, CDR1 is MNHEY and CDR2 is SMNVEV (reference sequence). This CDR3 is CASSRLTSLETQYF. DNA of the CDR3: TGTGCCAGCAGCCGCCTCACCAGCCTAGAGACCCAGTACTTC.

The chain employs TRBV29-1 and TRBJ1-1; 7 bases agree with TRBD1. J lost 4 bases, V lost 0 bases, and 17 bases had no gene match. There are 18 residues in the CDR3. Germline CDR1 reads SQVTM; CDR2 reads ANQGSEA. The CDR3 reads CSVEDAPGQLGKGTEAFF. Written as DNA, the CDR3 is TGCAGCGTTGAAGATGCTCCGGGACAGTTGGGTAAGGGCACTGAAGCTTTCTTT. Looking up the rest from reference TRBV29-1 and TRBJ1-1 gives the full variable domain: SAVISQKPSRDICQRGTSLTIQCQVDSQVTMMFWYRQQPGQSLTLIATANQGSEATYESGFVIDKFPISRPNLTFSTLTVSNMSPEDSSIYLCSVEDAPGQLGKGTEAFFGQGTRLTVV.

The V gene is TRBV27, the J gene TRBJ2-1; 11 bases align to TRBD1. Germline V gene lookup returns CDR1 MNHEY and CDR2 SMNVEV (reference sequence). The CDR3 is 17 amino acids. After removal of 2 bases from V and 9 bases from J, the junction contained 12 bases not matched to a gene. This CDR3 reads CASSLQTVGTGGGEQFF. In nucleotides, the CDR3 is TGTGCCAGCAGTTTACAGACGGTTGGGACAGGGGGAGGTGAGCAGTTCTTC.